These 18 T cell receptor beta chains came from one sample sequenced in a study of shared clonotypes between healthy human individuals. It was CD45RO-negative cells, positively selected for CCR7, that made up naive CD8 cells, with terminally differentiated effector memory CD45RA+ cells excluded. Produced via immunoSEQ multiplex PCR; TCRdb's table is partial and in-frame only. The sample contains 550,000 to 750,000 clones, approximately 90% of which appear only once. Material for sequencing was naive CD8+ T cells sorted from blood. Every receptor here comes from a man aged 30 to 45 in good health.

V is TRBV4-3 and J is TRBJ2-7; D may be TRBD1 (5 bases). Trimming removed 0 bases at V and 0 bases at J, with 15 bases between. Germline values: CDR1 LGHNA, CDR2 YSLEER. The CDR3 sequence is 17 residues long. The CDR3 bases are TGCGCCAGCAGCCAAGATCCAGGGATATCAAGCTCCTACGAGCAGTACTTC. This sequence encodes CASSQDPGISSSYEQYF.

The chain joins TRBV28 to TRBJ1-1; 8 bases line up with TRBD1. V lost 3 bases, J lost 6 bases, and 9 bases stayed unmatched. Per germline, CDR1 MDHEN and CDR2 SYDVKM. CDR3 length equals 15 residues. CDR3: CASSFSWTGLPEAFF. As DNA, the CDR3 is TGTGCCAGCAGTTTTAGTTGGACAGGGTTACCTGAAGCTTTCTTT. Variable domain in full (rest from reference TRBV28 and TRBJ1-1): DVKVTQSSRYLVKRTGEKVFLECVQDMDHENMFWYRQDPGLGLRLIYFSYDVKMKEKGDIPEGYSVSREKKERFSLILESASTNQTSMYLCASSFSWTGLPEAFFGQGTRLTVV.

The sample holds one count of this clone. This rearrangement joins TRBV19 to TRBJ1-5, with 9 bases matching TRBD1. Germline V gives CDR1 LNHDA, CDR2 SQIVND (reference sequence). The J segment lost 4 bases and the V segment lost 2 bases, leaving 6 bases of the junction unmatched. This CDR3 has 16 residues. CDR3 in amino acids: CASSIWTGALNQPQHF. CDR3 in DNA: TGTGCCAGTAGTATATGGACAGGGGCTTTAAATCAGCCCCAGCATTTT.

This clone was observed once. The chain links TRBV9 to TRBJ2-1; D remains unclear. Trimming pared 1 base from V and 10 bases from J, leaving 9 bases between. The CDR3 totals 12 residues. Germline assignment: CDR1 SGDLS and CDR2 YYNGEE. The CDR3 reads CASSVPDREQFF. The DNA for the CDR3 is TGTGCCAGCAGCGTACCGGACCGAGAGCAGTTCTTC.

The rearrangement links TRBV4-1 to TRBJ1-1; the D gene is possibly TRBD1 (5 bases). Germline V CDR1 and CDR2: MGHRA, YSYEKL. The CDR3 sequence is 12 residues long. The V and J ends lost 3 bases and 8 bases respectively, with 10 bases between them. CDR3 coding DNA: TGCGCCAGCAGCCAGAACAGGCTCGAAGCTTTCTTT. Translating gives CASSQNRLEAFF.

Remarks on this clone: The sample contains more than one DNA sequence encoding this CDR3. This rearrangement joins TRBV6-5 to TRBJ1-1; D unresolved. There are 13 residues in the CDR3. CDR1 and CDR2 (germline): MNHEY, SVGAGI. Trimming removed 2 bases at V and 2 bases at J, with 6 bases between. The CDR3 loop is CASSYGENTEAFF. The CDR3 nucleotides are TGTGCCAGCAGTTACGGGGAAAACACTGAAGCTTTCTTT.

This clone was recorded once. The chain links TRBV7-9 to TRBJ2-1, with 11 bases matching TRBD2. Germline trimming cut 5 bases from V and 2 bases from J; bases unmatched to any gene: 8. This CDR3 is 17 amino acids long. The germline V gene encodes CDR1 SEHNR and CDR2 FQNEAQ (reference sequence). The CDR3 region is CASSQLLAGVPYNEQFF. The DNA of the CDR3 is TGTGCCAGCAGCCAATTACTAGCGGGAGTACCCTACAATGAGCAGTTCTTC. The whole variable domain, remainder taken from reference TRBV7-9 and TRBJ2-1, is DTGVSQNPRHKITKRGQNVTFRCDPISEHNRLYWYRQTLGQGPEFLTYFQNEAQLEKSRLLSDRFSAERPKGSFSTLEIQRTEQGDSAMYLCASSQLLAGVPYNEQFFGPGTRLTVL.

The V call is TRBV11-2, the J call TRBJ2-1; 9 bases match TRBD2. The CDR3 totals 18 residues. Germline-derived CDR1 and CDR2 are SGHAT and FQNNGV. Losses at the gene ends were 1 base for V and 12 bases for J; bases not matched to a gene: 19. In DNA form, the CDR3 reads TGTGCCAGCAGCTTAGGTTCGGCCGGACTAGCGTACACCACAGGGCAGTTCTTC. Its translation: CASSLGSAGLAYTTGQFF.

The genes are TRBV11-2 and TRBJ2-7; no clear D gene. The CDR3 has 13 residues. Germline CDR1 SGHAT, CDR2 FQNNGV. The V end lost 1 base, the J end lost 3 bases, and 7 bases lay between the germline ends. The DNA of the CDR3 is TGTGCCAGCAGCTTAGGCTCTCTCTACGAGCAGTACTTC. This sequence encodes CASSLGSLYEQYF.

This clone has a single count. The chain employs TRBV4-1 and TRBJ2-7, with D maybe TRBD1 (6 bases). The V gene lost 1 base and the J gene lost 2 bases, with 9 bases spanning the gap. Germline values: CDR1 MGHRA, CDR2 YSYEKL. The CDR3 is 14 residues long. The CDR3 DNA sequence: TGCGCCAGCAGCCAAGCCGGGACAACCTACGAGCAGTACTTC. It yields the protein CASSQAGTTYEQYF.

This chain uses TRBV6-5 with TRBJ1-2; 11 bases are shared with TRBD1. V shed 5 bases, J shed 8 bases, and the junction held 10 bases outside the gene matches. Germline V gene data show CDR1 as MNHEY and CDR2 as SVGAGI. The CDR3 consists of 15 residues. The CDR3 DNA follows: TGTGCCAGCAGTCCAACAGGGACAGGGGGGTTAGGCTACACCTTC. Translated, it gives CASSPTGTGGLGYTF.

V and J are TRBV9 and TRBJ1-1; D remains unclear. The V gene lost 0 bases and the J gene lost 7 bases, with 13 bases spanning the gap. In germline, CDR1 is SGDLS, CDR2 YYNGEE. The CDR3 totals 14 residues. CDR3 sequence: CASSVEASEIEAFF. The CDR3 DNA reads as TGTGCCAGCAGCGTAGAAGCCTCGGAGATTGAAGCTTTCTTT. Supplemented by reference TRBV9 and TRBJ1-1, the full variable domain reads DSGVTQTPKHLITATGQRVTLRCSPRSGDLSVYWYQQSLDQGLQFLIQYYNGEERAKGNILERFSAQQFPDLHSELNLSSLELGDSALYFCASSVEASEIEAFFGQGTRLTVV.

The CDR3 loop reads CASSLDGTDNEQFF. CDR3 coding DNA: TGTGCCAGCAGCTTAGACGGGACTGACAATGAGCAGTTCTTC. The rearrangement joins TRBV7-2 to TRBJ2-1, with D perhaps TRBD2 (6 bases). This CDR3 has 14 amino acids. Germline V gene data show CDR1 as SGHTA and CDR2 as FQGNSA. Trimming removed 1 base at V and 5 bases at J, with 9 bases between.

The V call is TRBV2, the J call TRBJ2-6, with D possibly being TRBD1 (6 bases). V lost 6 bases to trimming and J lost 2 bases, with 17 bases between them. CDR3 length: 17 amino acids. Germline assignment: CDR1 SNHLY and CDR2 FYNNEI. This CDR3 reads CASRGVTGPPGANVLTF. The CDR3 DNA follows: TGTGCCAGCAGGGGGGTGACAGGTCCCCCTGGGGCCAACGTCCTGACTTTC. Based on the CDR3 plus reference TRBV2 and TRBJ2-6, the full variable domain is EPEVTQTPSHQVTQMGQEVILRCVPISNHLYFYWYRQILGQKVEFLVSFYNNEISEKSEIFDDQFSVERPDGSNFTLKIRSTKLEDSAMYFCASRGVTGPPGANVLTFGAGSRLTVL.

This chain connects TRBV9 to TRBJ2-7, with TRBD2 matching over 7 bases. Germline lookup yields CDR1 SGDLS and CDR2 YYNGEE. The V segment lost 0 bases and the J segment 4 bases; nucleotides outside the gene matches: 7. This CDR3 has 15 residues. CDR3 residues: CASSVAAGEIYEQYF. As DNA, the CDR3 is TGTGCCAGCAGCGTAGCGGCGGGAGAGATATACGAGCAGTACTTC.

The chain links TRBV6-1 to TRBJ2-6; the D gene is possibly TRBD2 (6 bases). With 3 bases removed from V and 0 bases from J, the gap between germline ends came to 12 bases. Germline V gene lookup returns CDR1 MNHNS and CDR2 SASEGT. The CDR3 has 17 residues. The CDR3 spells CASSERQGLSGANVLTF. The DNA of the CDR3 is TGTGCCAGCAGTGAGCGGCAGGGACTCTCTGGGGCCAACGTCCTGACTTTC.

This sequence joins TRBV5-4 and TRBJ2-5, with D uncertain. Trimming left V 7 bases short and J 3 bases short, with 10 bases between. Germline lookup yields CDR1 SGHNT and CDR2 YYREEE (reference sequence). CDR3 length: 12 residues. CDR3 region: CASGEIEETQYF. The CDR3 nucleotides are TGTGCCAGCGGTGAAATTGAAGAGACCCAGTACTTC.

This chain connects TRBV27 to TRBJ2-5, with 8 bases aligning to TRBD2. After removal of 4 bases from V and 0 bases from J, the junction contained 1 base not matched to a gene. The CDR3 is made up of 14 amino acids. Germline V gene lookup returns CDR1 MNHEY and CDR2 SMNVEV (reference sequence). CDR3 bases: TGTGCCAGCAGTTCGGGAGGGAACCAAGAGACCCAGTACTTC. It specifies CASSSGGNQETQYF.